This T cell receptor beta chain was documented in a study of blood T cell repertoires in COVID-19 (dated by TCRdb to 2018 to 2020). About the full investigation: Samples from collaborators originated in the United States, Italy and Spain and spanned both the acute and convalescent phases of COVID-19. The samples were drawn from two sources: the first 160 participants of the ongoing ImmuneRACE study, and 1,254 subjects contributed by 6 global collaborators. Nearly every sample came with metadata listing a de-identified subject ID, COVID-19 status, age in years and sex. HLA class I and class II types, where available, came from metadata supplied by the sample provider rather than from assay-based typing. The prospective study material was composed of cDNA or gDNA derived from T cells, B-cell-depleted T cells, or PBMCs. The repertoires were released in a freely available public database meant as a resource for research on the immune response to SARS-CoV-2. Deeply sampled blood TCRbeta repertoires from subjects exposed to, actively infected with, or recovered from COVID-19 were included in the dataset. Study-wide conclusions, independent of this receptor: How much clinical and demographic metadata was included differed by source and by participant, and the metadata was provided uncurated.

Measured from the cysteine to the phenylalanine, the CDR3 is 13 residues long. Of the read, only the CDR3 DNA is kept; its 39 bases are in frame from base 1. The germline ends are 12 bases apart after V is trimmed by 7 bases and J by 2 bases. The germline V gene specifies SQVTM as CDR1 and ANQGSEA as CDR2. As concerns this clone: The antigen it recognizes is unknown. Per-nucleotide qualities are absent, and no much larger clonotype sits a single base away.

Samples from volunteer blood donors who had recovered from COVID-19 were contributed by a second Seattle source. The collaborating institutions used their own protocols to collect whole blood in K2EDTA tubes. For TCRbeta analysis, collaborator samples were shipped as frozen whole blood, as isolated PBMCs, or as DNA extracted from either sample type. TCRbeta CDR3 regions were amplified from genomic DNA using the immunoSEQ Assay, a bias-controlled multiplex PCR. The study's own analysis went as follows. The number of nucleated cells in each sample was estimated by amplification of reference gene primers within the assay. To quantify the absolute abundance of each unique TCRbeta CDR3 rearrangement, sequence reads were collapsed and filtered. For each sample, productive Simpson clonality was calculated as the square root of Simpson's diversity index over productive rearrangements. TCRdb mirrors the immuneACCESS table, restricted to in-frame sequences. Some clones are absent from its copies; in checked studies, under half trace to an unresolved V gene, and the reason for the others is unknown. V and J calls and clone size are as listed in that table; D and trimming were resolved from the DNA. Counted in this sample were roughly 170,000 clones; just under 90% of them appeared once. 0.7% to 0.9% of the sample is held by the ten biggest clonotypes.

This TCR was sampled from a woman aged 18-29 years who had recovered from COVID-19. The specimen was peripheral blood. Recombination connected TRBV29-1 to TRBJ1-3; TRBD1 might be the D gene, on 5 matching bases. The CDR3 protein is CSAGGGAGNTIYF. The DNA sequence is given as TGCAGCGCCGGTGGGGGGGCTGGAAACACCATATATTTT. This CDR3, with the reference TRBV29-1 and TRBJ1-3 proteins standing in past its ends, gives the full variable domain SAVISQKPSRDICQRGTSLTIQCQVDSQVTMMFWYRQQPGQSLTLIATANQGSEATYESGFVIDKFPISRPNLTFSTLTVSNMSPEDSSIYLCSAGGGAGNTIYFGEGSWLTVV.